One sample yielded the 14 T cell receptor beta chains listed below, sequenced in a study of T cell responses to AZD1222 COVID-19 vaccine. Generated by immunoSEQ multiplex PCR, the TCRdb table keeps only in-frame clones and is missing some. Here the sample spans around 160,000 clones, more than 75% being singletons. The sequences come from peripheral blood, collected on day 0 of MenACWY control vaccination. Every receptor here comes from an adult in good health.

The chain carries TRBV6-5 and TRBJ2-6; D remains unclear. Germline loops: CDR1 MNHEY, CDR2 SVGAGI. This CDR3 region has 15 residues. The V gene lost 7 bases and the J gene lost 2 bases, with 12 bases spanning the gap. CDR3 DNA: TGTGCCAGCACCGCCACCTCGACTGGGGCCAACGTCCTGACTTTC. Its protein is CASTATSTGANVLTF.

V is TRBV27 and J is TRBJ1-6; D is ambiguous. With 4 bases removed from V and 5 bases from J, the gap between germline ends came to 9 bases. The germline V gene encodes CDR1 MNHEY and CDR2 SMNVEV (reference sequence). CDR3 length: 14 amino acids. The CDR3 loop is CASSWDKDNSPLHF. The DNA of the CDR3 is TGTGCCAGCAGTTGGGATAAGGATAATTCACCCCTCCACTTT.

J is TRBJ1-1 and V is TRBV5-6; possible D gene TRBD1, 6 bases. Trimming cost V 0 bases and J 8 bases, with 11 bases left between them. The CDR3 is 13 residues long. Germline-derived CDR1 and CDR2 are SGHDT and YYEEEE. CDR3 sequence (DNA): TGTGCCAGCAGCTTGGTAGCGGGGGCCGAAGCTTTCTTT. Protein product: CASSLVAGAEAFF. Looking up the rest from reference TRBV5-6 and TRBJ1-1 gives the full variable domain: DAGVTQSPTHLIKTRGQQVTLRCSPKSGHDTVSWYQQALGQGPQFIFQYYEEEERQRGNFPDRFSGHQFPNYSSELNVNALLLGDSALYLCASSLVAGAEAFFGQGTRLTVV.

The chain carries TRBV5-8 and TRBJ1-1; 8 bases are a match to TRBD1. This CDR3 has 14 residues. Unmatched junction bases numbered 3, after V lost 0 bases and J lost 5 bases. Germline V gives CDR1 SGHTS, CDR2 YDEGEE. Here the CDR3 DNA reads TGTGCCAGCAGCTTGGGGACAGGGAGGACTGAAGCTTTCTTT. This codes for CASSLGTGRTEAFF.

The chain couples TRBV7-2 to TRBJ1-2; TRBD1 matches 7 bases. V lost 1 base to trimming and J lost 5 bases; unmatched junction nucleotides: 4. This CDR3 is 14 amino acids long. Looked up from germline, CDR1 is SGHTA and CDR2 is FQGNSA. This CDR3 is CASSLGTGGYGYTF. CDR3 nucleotides: TGTGCCAGCAGCTTAGGGACAGGAGGATATGGCTACACCTTC.

The gene calls are TRBV6-5 and TRBJ1-1; TRBD1 agrees at 9 bases. The CDR3 contains 11 residues. CDR1 and CDR2 from the germline V gene are MNHEY and SVGAGI. Losses at the gene ends were 6 bases for V and 12 bases for J; bases not matched to a gene: 5. The CDR3 DNA follows: TGTGCCAGCAGCTCGGACAGGGGATCTTTCTTT. This encodes CASSSDRGSFF.

This chain uses TRBV12-3 or TRBV12-4 with TRBJ2-7, with TRBD1 identical over 7 bases. V shed 6 bases, J shed 4 bases, and the junction held 3 bases outside the gene matches. The CDR3 is 12 residues long. Here the CDR3 DNA reads TGTGCCAGCAGCCGGACAGGTTACGAGCAGTACGTC. Amino acid sequence: CASSRTGYEQYV.

The chain is built from TRBV18 and TRBJ1-1, with a tentative D call TRBD1 (6 bases). V gave up 0 bases and J gave up 8 bases, with 13 bases separating them. Germline CDR1 KGHSH, CDR2 LQKENI. This CDR3 region has 14 residues. The CDR3 spells CASSPPMGGGEAFF. In DNA, the CDR3 is TGTGCCAGCTCACCACCGATGGGGGGCGGAGAAGCTTTCTTT. The whole variable domain, filled in from reference TRBV18 and TRBJ1-1, reads NAGVMQNPRHLVRRRGQEARLRCSPMKGHSHVYWYRQLPEEGLKFMVYLQKENIIDESGMPKERFSAEFPKEGPSILRIQQVVRGDSAAYFCASSPPMGGGEAFFGQGTRLTVV.

The J gene is TRBJ1-5, the V gene TRBV15, with a tentative D call TRBD1 (5 bases). The germline V and J ends were trimmed by 9 bases and 1 base, with 16 bases remaining between them. The CDR3 length is 15 residues. Germline V gene data show CDR1 as LNHNV and CDR2 as YYDKDF (reference sequence). CDR3: CATKRGGDSNQPQHF. In nucleotides, the CDR3 is TGTGCCACGAAGAGGGGCGGGGACAGCAATCAGCCCCAGCATTTT.

The table lists this clone with a count of one. The J gene is TRBJ1-3, the V gene TRBV2; D unresolved. V shed 4 bases and J shed 4 bases, with 14 bases lying between them. Germline V gene lookup returns CDR1 SNHLY and CDR2 FYNNEI. CDR3 size: 15 residues. The CDR3 coding sequence is TGTGCCAGCAGTGTCGGCCCAGACGTCGGAAACACCATATATTTT. It is translated as CASSVGPDVGNTIYF.

The chain links TRBV3-1 (or the pseudogene TRBV3-2) to TRBJ2-1; a weak D match, TRBD1 (6 bases). Germline V gene data show CDR1 as LGHDT and CDR2 as YNNKEL (reference sequence). The CDR3 is 15 residues long. The germline V and J ends were trimmed by 4 bases and 7 bases, with 17 bases remaining between them. CDR3 amino acids: CASSPQQGIVNEQFF. The CDR3 DNA reads as TGTGCCAGCAGCCCCCAACAGGGTATAGTGAATGAGCAGTTCTTC.

This clone was picked up one time. V gene TRBV7-3 combines with J gene TRBJ2-5, with unresolved D. V was clipped by 2 bases and J by 4 bases, with 11 bases between them. This CDR3 has 14 amino acids. Germline V gives CDR1 SGHTA, CDR2 FQGTGA. The CDR3 DNA sequence: TGTGCCAGCAGCTTAGCTGGGTTGGGAGAGACCCAGTACTTC. Translating gives CASSLAGLGETQYF. The entire variable domain, with the rest obtained from reference TRBV7-3 and TRBJ2-5, is as follows: GAGVSQTPSNKVTEKGKYVELRCDPISGHTALYWYRQSLGQGPEFLIYFQGTGAADDSGLPNDRFFAVRPEGSVSTLKIQRTERGDSAVYLCASSLAGLGETQYFGPGTRLLVL.

The chain recombines TRBV2 with TRBJ2-3; 9 positions match TRBD2. Germline assignment: CDR1 SNHLY and CDR2 FYNNEI. The length of the CDR3 is 14 residues. Trimming took 6 bases from V and 1 from J; bases not matched to a gene: 2. DNA for the CDR3: TGTGCCAGCAGGAAGCGGGGGGGCACAGATACGCAGTATTTT. Encoded protein: CASRKRGGTDTQYF.

The V and J genes are TRBV18 and TRBJ2-1; 14 nucleotides agree with TRBD2. Unmatched junction bases numbered 3, after V lost 3 bases and J lost 8 bases. CDR1 and CDR2 from the germline V gene are KGHSH and LQKENI. CDR3 size: 15 residues. CDR3 DNA: TGTGCCAGCTCACCGGGACTAGCGGGGGTTGATGAGCAGTTCTTC. Translated, it gives CASSPGLAGVDEQFF. The complete variable domain, with remaining parts taken from reference TRBV18 and TRBJ2-1, reads NAGVMQNPRHLVRRRGQEARLRCSPMKGHSHVYWYRQLPEEGLKFMVYLQKENIIDESGMPKERFSAEFPKEGPSILRIQQVVRGDSAAYFCASSPGLAGVDEQFFGPGTRLTVL.